The clone carrying this T cell receptor beta chain was seen many times. The data are from a study of T cells in Graves' hyperthyroidism and ophthalmopathy. Stable Graves' hyperthyroidism denoted no ophthalmopathy progression over 18 months. Patients aged 18 to 65 had newly diagnosed hyperthyroidism lasting under 2 months. Uncontrolled infections, other autoimmune diseases, pregnancy or lactation led to exclusion of patients. A roughly 9.3 ml volume of fresh peripheral blood provided the PBMCs. The V gene end was trimmed by 3 bases and the J gene end by 0 bases; junction bases not matched to a gene: 3. CDR1 is MNHNS and CDR2 is SASEGT in the germline V gene. This CDR3 has 15 residues. Amplification targeted TCR beta CDR3 regions from RNA transcripts. The HTBI primer set drove a first-round RT-PCR of the TCR CDR3. TCRdb itself ran the multiplex PCR reads through MiXCR, one entry per CDR3 protein. The table shows 550,000 to 800,000 distinct CDR3 sequences, with about 15% occurring only once.

This clonotype originated in a man in his late teens or twenties with Graves' hyperthyroidism. Input material: blood. This chain joins TRBV6-1 and TRBJ2-7, with 9 bases lining up with TRBD2. In DNA form, the CDR3 reads TGTGCCAGCAGTGAGCTTAGCGGGAGCTCCTACGAGCAGTACTTC. It translates to CASSELSGSSYEQYF.